The present T cell receptor (beta chain) was sequenced within a study of CD8 T cells in Susac syndrome (dated by TCRdb to between 2018 and 2021). With regard to the full study: Of the Susac syndrome patients who were sequenced, fewer than 10 were in clinical remission while roughly six had clinically active disease. At blood withdrawal, Susac syndrome patients were either therapy-naive, taking corticosteroids (in some cases with IVIg as well), or taking IVIg alone. Whether CD8+ T cell activation and differentiation in Susac syndrome was antigen driven was tested using repertoire sequencing.

Study-wide conclusions, independent of this receptor: No clonal expansion was detected in the CD4+ T cell repertoire of Susac syndrome patients. The number of individuals in the TCR sequencing and HLA analysis was recognized as being relatively small.

RNA was extracted using the RNeasy kit, and roughly 0.5 to 1 ug of the RNA was reverse transcribed with random hexamers. TCR beta CDR3 regions were amplified with the immunoSEQ multiplex PCR assay covering 54 Vbeta and 13 Jbeta segments. Bias from PCR amplification was corrected by using a synthetic template baseline for primer optimization and for computational correction. Turning to the authors' computational methods: Reads were annotated to V, D and J genes according to IMGT and were analyzed with immunoSEQ Analyzer, with only productive sequences retained. Clonality was computed as one minus Shannon entropy normalized by log2 of the number of productive unique sequences. Public and private clones were assessed among the 100 most prevalent clones of each patient and control. A clone was defined as Susac-specific if it was absent from the healthy and MS cohorts, from 1052 published viral clones and from other ImmuneACCESS disease sequences. Using fastp at Q25 and MiXCR, TCRdb reprocessed the public reads and kept productive beta chains. When rows share a CDR3 protein, they turn into one entry using the most common DNA and genes. Here the V and J calls rest on TCRdb's processing, not on the authors' analysis. The sample profile shows around 230,000 distinct CDR3 sequences; 90% to 97% of them were found once. 0.1% of the sample is held by the ten biggest clonotypes.

Peripheral blood CD8+ and CD4+ T cells from healthy donors, Susac syndrome patients and multiple sclerosis patients were profiled by high-throughput TCR beta sequencing. Recently defined diagnostic criteria for definite or probable disease were met by the Susac syndrome patients. Bulk CD8+ and CD4+ T cells were purified by magnetic negative isolation, whereas CD8+ TEMRA cells were enriched by FACS. Blood was drawn into EDTA tubes, processed within 24 hours, and PBMCs were isolated by density gradient centrifugation. PBMCs intended for TCR sequencing were cryopreserved in liquid nitrogen and were subsequently thawed in a 37 degrees C water bath. Purity of sorted or isolated CD4+, CD8+ and CD8+ TEMRA cells was at least 90%. Comment on this clonotype: Its antigen is currently not known. It has no much larger one-base neighbor in the sample; base qualities were not kept.

V is cut by 1 base and J by 5 bases, and the space between the germline ends is 17 bases. The germline V gene (reference sequence) supplies CDR1 DFQATT and CDR2 SNEGSKA. The CDR3 spans 15 residues, from the cysteine through the phenylalanine. The retained sequence is limited to the CDR3, 45 bases, with the frame set at the first base. This TCR came from a human donor with Susac syndrome. Sequencing was carried out using CD4+ T cells from PBMCs. The receptor chain draws on TRBV20-1 and TRBJ2-5, with the D gene call left open. The bases are TGCAGTGCTAGAGGATATGGAGAAATTGAGGAGACCCAGTACTTC. It translates to CSARGYGEIEETQYF.